A single sample gave rise to the 4 T cell receptor beta chains below, sequenced in a study of blood T cell repertoires in COVID-19. Profiled with immunoSEQ multiplex PCR; TCRdb holds only in-frame clones, not every one. The sample carries about 290,000 clones, roughly 90% recorded once. Sample: peripheral blood. These receptors all stem from a man in his forties with acute or convalescent COVID-19.

The gene calls are TRBV7-2 and TRBJ1-2, with TRBD1 matching over 8 bases. CDR1 and CDR2 from the germline V gene are SGHTA and FQGNSA. With V trimmed by 4 bases and J by 7 bases, 5 bases remained unmatched. The CDR3 sequence is 13 residues long. The CDR3 DNA reads as TGTGCCAGCAGCTCCCAGGGGGCGCTTGGCTACACCTTC. Protein product: CASSSQGALGYTF.

This sequence joins TRBV25-1 and TRBJ2-7; D may be TRBD1 (6 bases). The germline V gene has CDR1 MGHDK and CDR2 SYGVNS. With 5 bases removed from V and 3 bases from J, the gap between germline ends came to 8 bases. The CDR3 extends over 12 amino acids. The CDR3 DNA is TGTGCCAGCAGTCAACAGGGCTACGAGCAGTACTTC. Translation: CASSQQGYEQYF.

The chain has TRBV3-1 (or the pseudogene TRBV3-2) and TRBJ2-2; maybe TRBD1 (6 bases). Between the trimmed V and J ends, which lost 2 bases and 6 bases, there was a span of 7 bases. The CDR3 is 13 amino acids. CDR1 LGHDT and CDR2 YNNKEL come from the germline V gene (reference sequence). As DNA, the CDR3 is TGTGCCAGCAGCCAAACAGGGCCCGGGGAGCTGTTTTTT. It is translated as CASSQTGPGELFF.

This clone was counted between two and nine times. The J gene is TRBJ1-2, the V gene TRBV2, with a possible D match to TRBD1 (5 bases). CDR1 is SNHLY, CDR2 FYNNEI, per germline. CDR3 size: 14 residues. The V and J ends lost 1 base and 4 bases respectively, with 10 bases between them. Here the CDR3 DNA reads TGTGCCAGCAGTGAAGAACGGGGGAGCTATGGCTACACCTTC. It codes for CASSEERGSYGYTF.